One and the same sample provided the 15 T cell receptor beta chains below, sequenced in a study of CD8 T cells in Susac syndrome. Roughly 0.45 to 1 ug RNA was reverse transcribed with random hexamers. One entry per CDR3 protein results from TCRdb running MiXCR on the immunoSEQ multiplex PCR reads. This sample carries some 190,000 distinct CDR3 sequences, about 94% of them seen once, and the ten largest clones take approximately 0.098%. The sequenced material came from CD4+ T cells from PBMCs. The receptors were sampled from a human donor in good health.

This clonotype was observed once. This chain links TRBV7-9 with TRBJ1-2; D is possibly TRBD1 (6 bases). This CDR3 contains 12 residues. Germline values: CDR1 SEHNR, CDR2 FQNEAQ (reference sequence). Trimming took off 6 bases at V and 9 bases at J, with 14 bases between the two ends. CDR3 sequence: CASRVRTERYTF. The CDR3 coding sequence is TGTGCCAGCAGAGTCAGGACAGAACGCTACACCTTC.

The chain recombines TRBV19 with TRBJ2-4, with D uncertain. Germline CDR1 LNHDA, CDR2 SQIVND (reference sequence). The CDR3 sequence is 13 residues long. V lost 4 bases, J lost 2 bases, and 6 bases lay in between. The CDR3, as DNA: TGTGCCAGTAGTAGCGGACCCAAAAACATTCAGTACTTC. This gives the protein CASSSGPKNIQYF.

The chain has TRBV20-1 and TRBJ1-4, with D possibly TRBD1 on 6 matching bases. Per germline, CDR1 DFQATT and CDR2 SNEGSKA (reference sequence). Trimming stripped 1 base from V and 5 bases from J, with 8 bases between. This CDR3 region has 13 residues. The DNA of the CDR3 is TGCAGTGCTAGAGCCGACAGGAATGAAAAACTGTTTTTT. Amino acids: CSARADRNEKLFF.

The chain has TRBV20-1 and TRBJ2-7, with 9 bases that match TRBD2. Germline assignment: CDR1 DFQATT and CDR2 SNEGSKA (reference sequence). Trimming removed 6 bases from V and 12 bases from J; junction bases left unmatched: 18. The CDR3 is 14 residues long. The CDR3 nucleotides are TGCAGTGCCGGGGAACCTAGCGGGGTAGGAAGTGTGTACTTC. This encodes CSAGEPSGVGSVYF.

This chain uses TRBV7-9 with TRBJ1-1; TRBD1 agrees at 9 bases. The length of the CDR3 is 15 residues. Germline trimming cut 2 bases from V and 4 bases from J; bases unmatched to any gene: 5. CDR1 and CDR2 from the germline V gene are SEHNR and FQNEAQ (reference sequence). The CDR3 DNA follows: TGTGCCAGCAGCTTAAACAGGGGGCGAACCACTGAAGCTTTCTTT. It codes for CASSLNRGRTTEAFF.

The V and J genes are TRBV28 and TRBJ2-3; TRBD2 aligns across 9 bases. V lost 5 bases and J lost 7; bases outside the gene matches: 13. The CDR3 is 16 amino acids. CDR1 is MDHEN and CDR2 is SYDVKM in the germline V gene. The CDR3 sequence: CASSRSGGPARYTQYF. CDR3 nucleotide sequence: TGTGCCAGCAGTCGGAGCGGGGGGCCTGCCCGATATACGCAGTATTTT. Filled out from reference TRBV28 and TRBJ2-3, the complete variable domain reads DVKVTQSSRYLVKRTGEKVFLECVQDMDHENMFWYRQDPGLGLRLIYFSYDVKMKEKGDIPEGYSVSREKKERFSLILESASTNQTSMYLCASSRSGGPARYTQYFGPGTRLTVL.

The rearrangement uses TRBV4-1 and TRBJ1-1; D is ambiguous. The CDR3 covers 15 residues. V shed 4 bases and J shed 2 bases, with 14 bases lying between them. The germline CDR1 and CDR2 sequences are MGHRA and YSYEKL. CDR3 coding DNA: TGCGCCAGCAGCCCCGTACCCACGAGAAACACTGAAGCTTTCTTT. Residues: CASSPVPTRNTEAFF.

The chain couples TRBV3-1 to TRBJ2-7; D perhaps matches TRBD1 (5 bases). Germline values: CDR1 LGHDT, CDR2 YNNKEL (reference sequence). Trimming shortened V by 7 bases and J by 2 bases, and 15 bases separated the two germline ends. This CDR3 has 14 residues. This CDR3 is CASNIIRTPYEQYV. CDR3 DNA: TGTGCCAGCAACATAATACGGACACCCTACGAGCAGTACGTC.

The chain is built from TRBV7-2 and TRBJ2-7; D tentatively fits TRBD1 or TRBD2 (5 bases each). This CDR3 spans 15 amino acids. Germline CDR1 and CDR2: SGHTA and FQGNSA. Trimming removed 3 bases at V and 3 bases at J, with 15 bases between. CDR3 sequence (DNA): TGTGCCAGCAGCTTTAGTCGGGGCTACATCTACGAGCAGTACTTC. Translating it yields CASSFSRGYIYEQYF.

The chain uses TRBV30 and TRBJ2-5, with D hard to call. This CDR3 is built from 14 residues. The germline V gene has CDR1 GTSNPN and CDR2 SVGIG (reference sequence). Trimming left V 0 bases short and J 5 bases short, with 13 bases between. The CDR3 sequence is CAWSVDILRETQYF. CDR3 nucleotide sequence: TGTGCCTGGAGTGTCGACATCCTCCGGGAGACCCAGTACTTC.

CDR3 in DNA: TGCGCCATTCTCCAGAGCAACTCTAGGTCTGGGGCCAACGTCCTGACTTTC. It specifies CAILQSNSRSGANVLTF. The V call is TRBV5-1, the J call TRBJ2-6, with no clear D. CDR1 is SGHRS, CDR2 YFSETQ, per germline. The V and J ends lost 9 bases and 1 base respectively, with 20 bases between them. This CDR3 has 17 amino acids. The full variable domain, its missing parts supplied by reference TRBV5-1 and TRBJ2-6, is KAGVTQTPRYLIKTRGQQVTLSCSPISGHRSVSWYQQTPGQGLQFLFEYFSETQRNKGNFPGRFSGRQFSNSRSEMNVSTLELGDSALYLCAILQSNSRSGANVLTFGAGSRLTVL.

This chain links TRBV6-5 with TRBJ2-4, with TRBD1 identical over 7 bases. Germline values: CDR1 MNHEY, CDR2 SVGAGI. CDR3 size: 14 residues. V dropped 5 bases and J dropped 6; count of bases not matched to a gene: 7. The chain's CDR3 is CASSPRTGVNIQYF. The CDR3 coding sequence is TGTGCCAGCAGTCCCCGGACAGGCGTAAACATTCAGTACTTC.

The CDR3 spells CASSLLPGTEAFF. CDR3 DNA: TGTGCCAGCAGCTTGTTACCCGGGACTGAAGCTTTCTTT. The V call is TRBV7-2, the J call TRBJ1-1; D ambiguous. The CDR3 sequence is 13 residues long. The germline gives CDR1 SGHTA, CDR2 FQGNSA. V was cut by 3 bases and J by 5 bases, with 10 bases left in between.

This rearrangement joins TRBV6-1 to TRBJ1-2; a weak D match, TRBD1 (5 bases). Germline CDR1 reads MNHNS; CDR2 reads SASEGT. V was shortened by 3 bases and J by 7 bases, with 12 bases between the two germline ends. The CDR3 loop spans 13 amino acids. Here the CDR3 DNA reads TGTGCCAGCAGTGATGGGGGAGGGGCTGGCTACACCTTC. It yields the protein CASSDGGGAGYTF.

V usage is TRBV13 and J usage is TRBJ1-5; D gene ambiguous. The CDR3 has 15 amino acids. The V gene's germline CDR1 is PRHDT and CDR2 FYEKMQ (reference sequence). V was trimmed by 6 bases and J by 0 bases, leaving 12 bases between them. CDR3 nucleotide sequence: TGTGCCAGCAGACAAGGACTCTCTAGCAATCAGCCCCAGCATTTT. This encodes CASRQGLSSNQPQHF.